This T cell receptor beta chain was documented in a study of Graves' ophthalmopathy and Graves' hyperthyroidism. This clonotype was picked up many times. With 1 base removed from V and 4 bases from J, the gap between germline ends came to 7 bases. Germline CDR1 ENHRY, CDR2 SYGVKD. This CDR3 region has 13 residues. Amplifying from RNA transcripts, the study obtained TCR beta CDR3 regions. The first-round RT-PCR employed HTBI primers together with the Qiagen OneStep RT-PCR kit. A multiplex PCR was then performed as the second round. TCRdb ran MiXCR on the multiplex PCR reads and lists one entry per CDR3 protein. This table has about 220,000 distinct CDR3 sequences, roughly 21% appearing once.

The receptor's source is a woman aged 45 to 65 with Graves' ophthalmopathy. Sample: peripheral blood. The rearrangement links TRBV10-3 to TRBJ2-5; D not resolved. The chain's CDR3 is CAISELGGETQYF. The DNA of the CDR3 is TGTGCCATCAGTGAGTTAGGTGGAGAGACCCAGTACTTC.